This record covers a single TCR beta chain. V was clipped by 0 bases and J by 5 bases, with 18 bases between them. The CDR3 spans 17 residues. The V gene's germline CDR1 is SGHRS and CDR2 YFSETQ. This specimen belongs to a study of T cell changes during pregnancy in multiple sclerosis. Sequenced by immunoSEQ multiplex PCR; TCRdb stores in-frame clones only, minus some. The sample includes tens of thousands of clones, around nine tenths of them seen just once. V usage is TRBV5-1 and J usage is TRBJ2-1; weak D call: TRBD2 (6 bases). The TCR comes from a female donor with multiple sclerosis, enrolled in a pregnancy study. Sequencing was performed on CD4+ T cells from peripheral blood mononuclear cells, taken before pregnancy. In nucleotides, the CDR3 is TGCGCCAGCAGCTTGGGGGCGGGGATAGCGGCCAACAATGAGCAGTTCTTC. Amino acids: CASSLGAGIAANNEQFF.